These 28 T cell receptor beta chains came from one sample sequenced in a study of CD8 T cells in Susac syndrome. RNA was extracted with the RNeasy kit, and a quantity of about 0.45 to 1 ug was reverse transcribed using random hexamers. One entry per CDR3 protein, called by TCRdb with MiXCR from the immunoSEQ multiplex PCR reads. The sample yields about 440,000 distinct CDR3 sequences, around 85% seen once. Sequenced sample: CD8+ T cells from PBMCs. The receptors originated from a human donor with multiple sclerosis.

This rearrangement joins TRBV29-1 to TRBJ2-1; D unclear. The CDR3 totals 13 residues. V gave up 0 bases and J gave up 1 base, with 4 bases separating them. Per the germline V gene, CDR1 is SQVTM and CDR2 is ANQGSEA. Written as DNA, the CDR3 is TGCAGCGTTGAAGAACCTTCCTACAATGAGCAGTTCTTC. Protein: CSVEEPSYNEQFF.

This rearrangement joins TRBV4-1 to TRBJ2-1; tentative D call: TRBD2 (5 bases). Trimming took 11 bases from V and 4 from J, leaving 15 bases between them. This CDR3 is built from 13 residues. Germline-derived CDR1 and CDR2 are MGHRA and YSYEKL. The CDR3: CAGSREQYNEQFF. The DNA of the CDR3 is TGCGCCGGATCGAGGGAACAGTACAATGAGCAGTTCTTC.

This chain uses TRBV11-2 with TRBJ2-7, with D perhaps TRBD2 (6 bases). From germline, CDR1 is SGHAT and CDR2 FQNNGV. Deletions cut 1 base from V and 3 bases from J, with 16 bases between. This CDR3 has 16 amino acids. Written as DNA, the CDR3 is TGTGCCAGCAGCTTAGGGCTCGCCGGGGGTTTCTACGAGCAGTACTTC. Its protein is CASSLGLAGGFYEQYF. Complete variable domain (other parts from reference TRBV11-2 and TRBJ2-7): EAGVAQSPRYKIIEKRQSVAFWCNPISGHATLYWYQQILGQGPKLLIQFQNNGVVDDSQLPKDRFSAERLKGVDSTLKIQPAKLEDSAVYLCASSLGLAGGFYEQYFGPGTRLTVT.

The rearrangement uses TRBV3-1 and TRBJ1-5; 8 bases map to TRBD1. The V segment lost 0 bases and the J segment 7 bases; nucleotides outside the gene matches: 5. Per germline, CDR1 LGHDT and CDR2 YNNKEL (reference sequence). The CDR3 consists of 15 residues. DNA of the CDR3: TGTGCCAGCAGCCAAGATCCGACAGGGGACCAGCCCCAGCATTTT. Protein: CASSQDPTGDQPQHF.

The V gene is TRBV2, the J gene TRBJ2-3; D perhaps matches TRBD2 (6 bases). The CDR3 has 15 residues. Per the germline V gene, CDR1 is SNHLY and CDR2 is FYNNEI. Trimming cost V 11 bases and J 0 bases, with 18 bases left between them. Written as DNA, the CDR3 is TGTGCCGGGAGGCTAGCGCAAACTAGCACAGATACGCAGTATTTT. The encoded protein is CAGRLAQTSTDTQYF.

The rearrangement uses TRBV4-1 and TRBJ2-7; no clear D gene. V lost 1 base and J lost 1, with 11 bases in between. CDR1 and CDR2 from the germline V gene are MGHRA and YSYEKL. The CDR3 has 15 amino acids. The CDR3 protein is CASSQGSRASYEQYF. The CDR3 DNA follows: TGCGCCAGCAGCCAAGGGAGCAGAGCATCCTACGAGCAGTACTTC.

This chain uses TRBV29-1 with TRBJ2-2; no definite D call. V was cut by 7 bases and J by 0 bases, with 9 bases left in between. This CDR3 spans 13 amino acids. CDR1 SQVTM and CDR2 ANQGSEA come from the germline V gene. In DNA form, the CDR3 reads TGCAGCGCCCGGAACGCGAACACCGGGGAGCTGTTTTTT. This encodes CSARNANTGELFF.

The chain uses TRBV27 and TRBJ2-7; D may be TRBD2 (7 bases). The CDR3 covers 15 residues. Germline-derived CDR1 and CDR2 are MNHEY and SMNVEV (reference sequence). Trimming cost V 6 bases and J 0 bases, with 15 bases left between them. Here the CDR3 DNA reads TGTGCCAGCAGCCCTTGGGGGGGGGCCTCCTACGAGCAGTACTTC. Encoded protein: CASSPWGGASYEQYF.

The chain's CDR3 is CASSSRQQGILNTGELFF. The DNA for the CDR3 is TGTGCCAGCAGTTCAAGGCAACAGGGAATCCTTAACACCGGGGAGCTGTTTTTT. The chain is built from TRBV27 and TRBJ2-2, with D perhaps TRBD1 (6 bases). V shed 4 bases and J shed 2 bases, with 20 bases lying between them. Germline CDR1 and CDR2: MNHEY and SMNVEV (reference sequence). This CDR3 spans 18 amino acids.

The chain carries TRBV7-3 and TRBJ2-3; maybe TRBD1 (5 bases). The germline V and J ends were trimmed by 6 bases and 4 bases, with 11 bases remaining between them. The CDR3 totals 13 residues. Germline V lookup: CDR1 SGHTA, CDR2 FQGTGA. The CDR3, as DNA: TGTGCCAGCAGTTATTCAGGGCCAGATACGCAGTATTTT. Its protein is CASSYSGPDTQYF.

V and J are TRBV4-1 and TRBJ2-1; D uncertain. V lost 4 bases to trimming and J lost 8 bases, with 9 bases between them. The CDR3 sequence is 12 residues long. Germline CDR1 reads MGHRA; CDR2 reads YSYEKL. CDR3 loop: CASSRKFDEQFF. The DNA for the CDR3 is TGCGCCAGCAGCCGAAAATTTGATGAGCAGTTCTTC.

J is TRBJ2-1 and V is TRBV4-1; D is tentatively TRBD1 or TRBD2 (5 bases each). CDR1 and CDR2 from the germline V gene are MGHRA and YSYEKL. V was cut by 4 bases and J by 3 bases, with 19 bases left in between. CDR3 length: 17 amino acids. The DNA for the CDR3 is TGCGCCAGCAGCCCCGGTCCAGGGACGAGAAGCTACAATGAGCAGTTCTTC. Protein sequence: CASSPGPGTRSYNEQFF.

V usage is TRBV6-1 and J usage is TRBJ1-1; D perhaps matches TRBD1 (5 bases). This CDR3 region has 14 residues. V lost 0 bases to trimming and J lost 4 bases, with 9 bases between them. CDR1 is MNHNS and CDR2 is SASEGT in the germline V gene. The CDR3 DNA reads TGTGCCAGCAGTGAAGCGGCAGGGTCCACTGAAGCTTTCTTT. Its protein is CASSEAAGSTEAFF.

The rearrangement uses TRBV25-1 and TRBJ2-7; the match to TRBD1 covers 9 bases. From germline, CDR1 is MGHDK and CDR2 SYGVNS. V lost 2 bases and J lost 1; bases outside the gene matches: 0. There are 14 residues in the CDR3. CDR3 residues: CASSEGTGSYEQYF. The CDR3 DNA is TGTGCCAGCAGTGAAGGGACAGGGTCCTACGAGCAGTACTTC.

CDR3 sequence (DNA): TGCAGCGTTGTTGACAGAGCCTCCTACGAGCAGTACTTC. This translates into CSVVDRASYEQYF. V is TRBV29-1 and J is TRBJ2-7; D perhaps matches TRBD1 (5 bases). Germline loops: CDR1 SQVTM, CDR2 ANQGSEA. V was clipped by 4 bases and J by 0 bases, with 10 bases between them. CDR3 length: 13 residues.

The chain carries TRBV15 and TRBJ2-3, with 11 nucleotides matching TRBD2. The CDR3 spans 19 residues. Germline V gene data show CDR1 as LNHNV and CDR2 as YYDKDF (reference sequence). V lost 0 bases and J lost 5; bases outside the gene matches: 13. CDR3 sequence reads: CATSRDRLAGGPGGDTQYF. In DNA form, the CDR3 reads TGTGCCACCAGCAGAGATCGGCTAGCGGGGGGCCCGGGTGGAGATACGCAGTATTTT. Full variable domain (remainder filled in from reference TRBV15 and TRBJ2-3): DAMVIQNPRYQVTQFGKPVTLSCSQTLNHNVMYWYQQKSSQAPKLLFHYYDKDFNNEADTPDNFQSRRPNTSFCFLDIRSPGLGDTAMYLCATSRDRLAGGPGGDTQYFGPGTRLTVL.

The chain recombines TRBV7-9 with TRBJ1-3, with D perhaps TRBD1 (6 bases). There are 16 residues in the CDR3. Germline assignment: CDR1 SEHNR and CDR2 FQNEAQ (reference sequence). Trimming removed 5 bases from V and 0 bases from J, with 14 bases in between. The CDR3 sequence: CASSGRADSSGNTIYF. DNA of the CDR3: TGTGCCAGCAGCGGACGGGCGGACAGCTCTGGAAACACCATATATTTT.

The chain recombines TRBV6-5 with TRBJ2-3, with D perhaps assigned TRBD1 or TRBD2 (5 bases each). Deletions cut 0 bases from V and 2 bases from J, with 12 bases between. Germline CDR1 reads MNHEY; CDR2 reads SVGAGI. This CDR3 contains 16 residues. The CDR3 DNA sequence: TGTGCCAGCAGTTACTCGATCGGGACCATCACAGATACGCAGTATTTT. Amino acid sequence: CASSYSIGTITDTQYF.

This clonotype turned up a few times. This chain joins TRBV6-1 and TRBJ2-3; 10 bases map to TRBD1. The CDR3 has 15 residues. The germline V gene encodes CDR1 MNHNS and CDR2 SASEGT. J was trimmed by 5 bases and V by 6 bases; bases with no gene match: 8. CDR3 coding DNA: TGTGCCAGCAGCCCCGGGACAGGGGTTCTAGATACGCAGTATTTT. It encodes CASSPGTGVLDTQYF.

This rearrangement joins TRBV29-1 to TRBJ2-7; 8 bases are a match to TRBD1. Germline-derived CDR1 and CDR2 are SQVTM and ANQGSEA. This CDR3 region has 14 residues. The ends lost 7 bases at V and 0 bases at J; junction bases unmatched: 8. CDR3 bases: TGCAGCGCCACGGACAGGGCGAGCTCCTACGAGCAGTACTTC. Its translation is CSATDRASSYEQYF.

CDR3 nucleotides: TGTGCTAGTGGTTTGGACGACAGGGGCTCAAGGGACACTGAAGCTTTCTTT. Protein: CASGLDDRGSRDTEAFF. V usage is TRBV12-5 and J usage is TRBJ1-1, with TRBD1 matching 8 bases. The CDR3 runs 17 residues. Germline V gives CDR1 LGHNT, CDR2 FRNRAP. J was trimmed by 3 bases and V by 1 base; bases with no gene match: 10.

The CDR3 bases are TGTGCCAGCAGTCCTCGGGAGGGGGCGCGCACCGGGGAGCTGTTTTTT. Protein: CASSPREGARTGELFF. This chain joins TRBV6-2 or TRBV6-3 and TRBJ2-2, with a possible D match to TRBD2 (8 bases). Trimming pared 5 bases from V and 4 bases from J, leaving 17 bases between. Germline V lookup: CDR1 MNHEY, CDR2 SVGEGT. The CDR3 has 16 amino acids.

The genes are TRBV2 and TRBJ2-5, with D perhaps matching TRBD1 (5 bases). Germline V gene data show CDR1 as SNHLY and CDR2 as FYNNEI. This CDR3 is 14 amino acids long. Trimming removed 4 bases at V and 4 bases at J, with 13 bases between. The CDR3 coding sequence is TGTGCCAGCAGTGGATTTGACAGCCTAGAGACCCAGTACTTC. It yields the protein CASSGFDSLETQYF.

The chain uses TRBV6-2 or TRBV6-3 and TRBJ2-7; no clear D gene. V was clipped by 1 base and J by 2 bases, with 3 bases between them. Germline assignment: CDR1 MNHEY and CDR2 SVGEGT. The CDR3 extends over 12 amino acids. The CDR3 DNA sequence: TGTGCCAGCAGTTACTTAACCTACGAGCAGTACTTC. Amino acid sequence: CASSYLTYEQYF.

The chain combines TRBV12-3 or TRBV12-4 with TRBJ2-7; D is possibly TRBD1 (7 bases). Trimming stripped 5 bases from V and 3 bases from J, with 29 bases between. This CDR3 has 19 amino acids. The CDR3 DNA is TGTGCCAGCAGTCCCCAAGGGGCAGGGGGGCACTATGCCCTCTACGAGCAGTACTTC. This sequence encodes CASSPQGAGGHYALYEQYF.

This clonotype has just a few counts. The chain joins TRBV28 to TRBJ1-1; no definite D call. V gave up 3 bases and J gave up 4 bases, with 12 bases separating them. Looked up from germline, CDR1 is MDHEN and CDR2 is SYDVKM. CDR3 length equals 14 residues. The CDR3 is CASSFQGSGTEAFF. The CDR3 DNA sequence: TGTGCCAGCAGTTTCCAAGGGTCGGGCACTGAAGCTTTCTTT.

The V gene is TRBV19, the J gene TRBJ1-5; D uncertain. There are 13 residues in the CDR3. Germline V gene sequence: CDR1 LNHDA, CDR2 SQIVND (reference sequence). Trimming left V 3 bases short and J 3 bases short, with 6 bases between. CDR3 sequence reads: CASSIPVNQPQHF. Written as DNA, the CDR3 is TGTGCCAGTAGTATCCCAGTCAATCAGCCCCAGCATTTT.

V and J are TRBV5-1 and TRBJ2-1; unclear D gene. From germline, CDR1 is SGHRS and CDR2 YFSETQ. V was shortened by 4 bases and J by 6 bases, with 8 bases between the two germline ends. This CDR3 has 12 amino acids. CDR3 DNA: TGCGCCAGCAGCCGTCCGGGCAATGAGCAGTTCTTC. Its translation is CASSRPGNEQFF.